This T cell receptor beta chain was identified during a study of blood T cell repertoires in COVID-19. Study-wide context: Acute and convalescent COVID-19 specimens originated in the United States, Italy and Spain.

Per germline, CDR1 SGHAT and CDR2 FQNNGV. V lost 1 base and J lost 2; bases outside the gene matches: 5. The CDR3 sequence is 15 residues long. Under the authors' procedure: Quantification of nucleated cells was approximated via reference gene primer amplification. Some clones are missing from TCRdb's copy, which holds only in-frame ones; the method was immunoSEQ multiplex PCR. The V and J calls and clone size were taken over from that table, and D and trimming were inferred from the DNA. The sample yields tens of thousands of clones, 90% seen once. This clone has only one observation. The sequence was collected from a human donor with active COVID-19. The donor label of this sample is uncertain. Sequencing was done on a sample of peripheral blood. The chain employs TRBV11-2 and TRBJ2-7, with 7 bases identical to TRBD2. The CDR3 bases are TGTGCCAGCAGCTTAGGGAGACTAGCAACCTACGAGCAGTACTTC. This codes for CASSLGRLATYEQYF.